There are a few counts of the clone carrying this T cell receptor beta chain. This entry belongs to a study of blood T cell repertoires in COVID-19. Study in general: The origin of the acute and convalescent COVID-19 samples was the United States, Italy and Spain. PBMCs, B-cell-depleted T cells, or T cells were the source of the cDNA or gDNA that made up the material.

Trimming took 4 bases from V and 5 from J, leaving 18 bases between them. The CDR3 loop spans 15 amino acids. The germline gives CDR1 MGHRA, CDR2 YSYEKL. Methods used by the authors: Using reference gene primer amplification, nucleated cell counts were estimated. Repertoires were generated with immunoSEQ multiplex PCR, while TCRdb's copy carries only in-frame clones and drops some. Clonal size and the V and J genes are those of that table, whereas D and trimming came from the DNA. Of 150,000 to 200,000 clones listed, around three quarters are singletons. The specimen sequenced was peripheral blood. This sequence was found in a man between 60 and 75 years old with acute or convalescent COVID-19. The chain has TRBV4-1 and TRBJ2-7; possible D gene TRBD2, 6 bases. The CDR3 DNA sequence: TGCGCCAGCAGCCTCGGAGAGGAGGGGCGTCACGAGCAGTACTTC. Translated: CASSLGEEGRHEQYF.